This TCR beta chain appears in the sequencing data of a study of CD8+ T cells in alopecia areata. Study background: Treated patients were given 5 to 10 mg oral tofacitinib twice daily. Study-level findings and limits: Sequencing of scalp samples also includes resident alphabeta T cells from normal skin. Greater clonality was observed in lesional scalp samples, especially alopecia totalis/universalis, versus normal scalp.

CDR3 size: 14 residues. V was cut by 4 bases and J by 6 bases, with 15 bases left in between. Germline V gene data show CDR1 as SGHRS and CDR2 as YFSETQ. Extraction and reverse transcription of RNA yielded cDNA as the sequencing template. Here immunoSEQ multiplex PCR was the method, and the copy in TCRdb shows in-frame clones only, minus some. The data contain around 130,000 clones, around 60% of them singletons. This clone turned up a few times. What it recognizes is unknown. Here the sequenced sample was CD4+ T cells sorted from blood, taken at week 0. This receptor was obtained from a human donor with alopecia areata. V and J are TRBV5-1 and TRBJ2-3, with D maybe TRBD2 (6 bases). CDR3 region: CASSTGTPPDTQYF. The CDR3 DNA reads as TGCGCCAGCAGCACCGGGACTCCGCCCGATACGCAGTATTTT.